The rows below give T cell receptor beta chains drawn from one sample of a study of cytomegalovirus exposure and HLA in healthy donors. TCRdb keeps only in-frame clones here, not all; method: immunoSEQ multiplex PCR. The repertoire holds about 180,000 clones, with 80% as singletons. Source material: PBMCs. These receptors were taken from a woman between 25 and 40 years old in good health and CMV-seronegative. The CDR3 runs from the conserved cysteine through the conserved F or W. Each record gives: D gene, J gene, clone size, V gene, CDR3 DNA, CDR3 protein. The D gene is left open where the match is weak. Not every row has a clone size; where given, it reads once, few, many or a size class.

NA TRBJ1-2 NA TRBV5-1 TGCGCCAGCAGCTTGGCCCCAGGGCAGGACTATGGCTACACCTTC CASSLAPGQDYGYTF
TRBD2 TRBJ2-3 NA TRBV7-7 TGTGCTAGCAGCCCTACTAGCGGGGGCACAGATACGCAGTATTTT CASSPTSGGTDTQYF
NA TRBJ1-3 NA TRBV7-6 TGTGCCAGCAGCTTAACACAGGGAACTGGAAACACCATATATTTT CASSLTQGTGNTIYF
TRBD2 TRBJ2-6 few TRBV19 TGTGCCAGTAGTTCCCAGACTAGCGGGGGGGCCTTTGGGGCCAACGTCCTGACTTTC CASSSQTSGGAFGANVLTF
NA TRBJ1-3 NA TRBV19 TGTGCCAGTCGATTTCGAGGGTCGGGGGGAAACACCATATATTTT CASRFRGSGGNTIYF
TRBD1 TRBJ2-7 once TRBV6-5 TGTGCCAGCAGCACCGGGACAGACTCCTACGAGCAGTACTTC CASSTGTDSYEQYF
TRBD2 TRBJ2-3 NA TRBV7-7 TGTGCTAGCAGCCCTAGCGGGGGGGCGATAGATACGCAGTATTTT CASSPSGGAIDTQYF
NA TRBJ2-3 NA TRBV7-8 TGTGCCAGCAGCTTCTCTAGATTCCAAGCGCAGTATTTT CASSFSRFQAQYF
NA TRBJ2-1 once TRBV7-2 TGTGCCAGCAGCCCCTCAGGGTCTGCCTACAATGAGCAGTTCTTC CASSPSGSAYNEQFF
TRBD2 TRBJ2-5 NA TRBV7-3 TGTGCCAGCAGCCCCCGCGGGGGATCGGAGACCCAGTACTTC CASSPRGGSETQYF
TRBD1 TRBJ2-7 NA TRBV7-7 TGTGCTAGGCTCCCGGACAGGGGTTTCCACGAGCAGTACTTC CARLPDRGFHEQYF
TRBD2 TRBJ2-5 NA TRBV5-1 TGCGCCAGCAGCTTGGGGGCCGGGGGGGGAGAGACCCAGTACTTC CASSLGAGGGETQYF
NA TRBJ1-3 NA TRBV30 TGTGCCTGGAGCTCAGGGTCTGGAAACACCATATATTTT CAWSSGSGNTIYF
NA TRBJ2-7 NA TRBV19 TGTGCCAGCCGAACCCGGGATGACATAGGAGAGCAGTACTTC CASRTRDDIGEQYF
NA TRBJ1-1 NA TRBV5-4 TGTGCCAGCAGCCGCGGCGGGGTGAACGAAGCTTTCTTT CASSRGGVNEAFF
TRBD2 TRBJ2-3 NA TRBV4-3 TGCGCCAGCAGCCAAGGCAGTTTTAGCGGGCCCGGGTATTTT CASSQGSFSGPGYF
NA TRBJ2-1 NA TRBV9 TGTGCCAGCAGCCCCCTCAACTACTACAATGAGCAGTTCTTC CASSPLNYYNEQFF
NA TRBJ1-2 NA TRBV5-1 TGCGCCAGCAGCTTGGGCCCCCAACAGGGCTCTAACTATGGCTACACCTTC CASSLGPQQGSNYGYTF
TRBD2 TRBJ2-5 once TRBV7-7 TGTGCTAGCAGCTTAGGACAGAAGGGACTAGGGGCCGGAGAGACCCAGTACTTC CASSLGQKGLGAGETQYF
NA TRBJ1-2 once TRBV5-1 TGCGCCAGCAGCTCCCGGGGGACCCACTATGGCTACACCTTC CASSSRGTHYGYTF
TRBD1 TRBJ1-1 few TRBV27 TGTGCCAGCAGTTCAATACAGGGGGCGTACACTGAAGCTTTCTTT CASSSIQGAYTEAFF
TRBD1 TRBJ1-2 few TRBV6-5 TGTGCCAGCAGTTACCCCGGACAGGGCTACTATGGCTACACCTTC CASSYPGQGYYGYTF
TRBD1 TRBJ1-6 NA TRBV14 TGTGCCAGCAGCCAAGATCCATCCCGGACAGGGTTTAATTCACCCCTCCACTTT CASSQDPSRTGFNSPLHF
NA TRBJ2-1 NA TRBV7-6 TGTGCCAGCAGCCCACCGTTTCGGGGAAACAATGAGCAGTTCTTC CASSPPFRGNNEQFF
NA TRBJ1-6 NA TRBV5-4 TGTGCCAGCAGCTTGGGCGTTGGGGGGGGCGGTAATTCACCCCTCCACTTT CASSLGVGGGGNSPLHF
TRBD2 TRBJ2-1 NA TRBV9 TGTGCCAGCAGCCTTTGGACTAGCGGGGGGGCGGGTGAGCAGTTCTTC CASSLWTSGGAGEQFF
TRBD2 TRBJ2-1 few TRBV7-3 TGTGCCAGCAGCAGTAGCGGGGGTTACAATGAGCAGTTCTTC CASSSSGGYNEQFF
NA TRBJ1-1 NA TRBV11-3 TGTGCCAGCAGCTTACTCCCCGGGGGGACGGCTTTCTTT CASSLLPGGTAFF
TRBD1 TRBJ1-1 NA TRBV5-4 TGTGCCAGCAGCCCAGGGGGCTTGAACACTGAAGCTTTCTTT CASSPGGLNTEAFF
TRBD1 TRBJ1-2 NA TRBV6-5 TGTGCCAGCAGGTCCAGGGGGCTCGGCTACACCTTC CASRSRGLGYTF
NA TRBJ1-1 NA TRBV19 TGTGCCAGTAGTATTCGTTTCACTGGGCTCGTTAACACTGAAGCTTTCTTT CASSIRFTGLVNTEAFF
TRBD1 TRBJ1-5 once TRBV2 TGTGCCAGCAGGGGGACAGGCGGTCAGCCCCAGCATTTT CASRGTGGQPQHF
NA TRBJ1-2 NA TRBV6-4 TGTGCCAGCAGTGACTCGAATGGGCCAGGCTATGGCTACACCTTC CASSDSNGPGYGYTF
NA TRBJ1-1 NA TRBV6-5 TGTGCCAGCAGTTACTCCCCTAGGGAGGTGAACACTGAAGCTTTCTTT CASSYSPREVNTEAFF
TRBD2 TRBJ2-7 NA TRBV7-2 TGTGCCAGCAGGGGAGGGACTACAAACGAGCAGTACTTC CASRGGTTNEQYF
TRBD1 TRBJ2-1 once TRBV4-3 TGCGCCAGCAGCCGCTCCCCACCGGGCACAGGGGTTAGCGATGAGCAGTTCTTC CASSRSPPGTGVSDEQFF